This section outlines one TCR beta chain sequence together with its context. Its antigen is still unknown. Within one base of it there is no much larger clone, and no base qualities were kept. These data come from a study of shared clonotypes between healthy human individuals (dated by TCRdb to about 2020). Describing the broader study: A couple of women and three men aged 18 to 49 years were included in the cohort. Different laboratories and diverse techniques were used to prepare libraries and sequence TCR repertoires, to increase sequencing depth and limit assay-specific biases. Per donor, three plates each were used for CD4 naive and CD4 memory, two for CD8 naive, and one for CD8 memory. Blood TCR repertoires of a handful of healthy adults were deeply sequenced to estimate repertoire size and the extent of clonotype sharing between individuals. Each donor's leukapheresis produced roughly between about 0.8 and 10 billion PBMCs.

The donors were healthy, HIV-negative adults who had no recently reported acute infections or vaccinations. Every donor was a Caucasian adult residing in Nashville, Tennessee, USA. The CD8 memory samples were a combination of magnetically selected CD45RO+ cells and CCR7-negative CD45RA+ effector memory (TemRA) cells. Blood was collected by leukapheresis, and PBMCs were isolated by Ficoll-Histopaque density gradient centrifugation and then cryopreserved in liquid nitrogen vapor phase. Analytical flow cytometry was used to check the purity and quantity of every magnetically sorted T cell population. Genomic DNA was isolated from every sorted fraction and measured by UV absorbance on a Nanodrop 2000c. Results and caveats for the whole study, not just this receptor: Based on pairwise subsampling, the degree of clonotype sharing among donors was expected to be affected by sequencing depth. Compared with non-shared clonotypes, the clonotypes found in all four sorted-subset donors had higher generation probabilities. Naive subsets generally had larger estimated clonotype richness than memory subsets. Incomplete sequencing was indicated by rarefaction of sorted-subset datasets, despite the large sequencing depth. Sampling was restricted to blood, and TCR repertoires in tissues likely differ from the TCR repertoires found in blood. Because the study included a small number of donors, the genetic and exposure-history diversity represented was limited. Across several donors, approximately 4.6% of naive CD4, 3% to 4% of naive CD8, around 2.1% of memory CD4, and 0.4% of memory CD8 clonotypes were shared.

Using the deep immunoSEQ assay, multiplex PCR amplified TCR CDR3 regions from genomic DNA. Extracted genomic DNA from each cell subset was distributed evenly across all wells of several immunoSEQ 96-well plates, and each plate was treated as a replicate. For sorted subsets, around 0.2 ug of genomic DNA, equivalent to 25,000 to 35,000 T cell genomes, went into each replicate PCR. Purified libraries were measured with a Qubit 3.0 fluorometer, size-checked on a Bioanalyzer 2100, and measured again with the KAPA Library Quantification kit. Every immunoSEQ 96-well plate was sequenced on a dedicated single-read 150-cycle Illumina NextSeq 550 flow cell. For the original study's pipeline: Because the immunoSEQ output included only junctional sequences and no quality scores, the filtering could not be the same as the filtering used for full-length reads. To assign V/J genes and CDR3, sequences were annotated against IMGT germline references using PyIR, a Python wrapper for IgBLAST v1.9. Reads were removed for weak V/J assignments (E-value above 1e-6), missing CDR3, stop codons, out-of-frame junctions, or ambiguous translated residues. A V3J clonotype was defined by an identical inferred V gene, J gene, and CDR3 amino acid sequence. The percentage overlap between two repertoires was calculated by dividing the number of shared unique clonotypes by the size of the smaller repertoire. Three approaches were used to assess repertoire richness: RTK rarefaction, the Chao1 estimator, and Recon v2.1 estimates of unobserved clonotypes. For all TCRbeta clonotypes obtained by the gDNA method from a handful of donors, generation probabilities were computed with OLGA. TCRdb holds this immuneACCESS table with in-frame rearrangements only. Some clones are missing; in checked studies, unresolved V genes explain under half, and the rest has no known cause. The V and J calls and the clone size are those of that table, but D and trimming were determined from the DNA. A total of 110,000 or so clones appear in this sample, more than 65% of them only once. Together, the top ten hold approximately 23% of the sample.

V loses 1 base of germline sequence and J loses 0 bases, and the interval between the two ends is 25 bases. CDR1 and CDR2, per the germline V gene, are SGHVS and FQNEAQ. From the cysteine through the phenylalanine, the CDR3 covers 21 amino acids. CDR3 DNA only is kept here, 63 bases in frame from base 1. The TCR comes from a woman under 40 in good health. The sequence is built from TRBV7-8 and TRBJ1-3; TRBD1 is a possible D gene, resting on 5 matching bases. Source material: memory CD8+ T cells sorted from blood. The label giving this sample's cell subset or site can be read as: CD45RO+ cells pooled with CCR7-negative TemRA cells. The DNA reads as follows: TGTGCCAGCAGCTTAGGAAACCGACGACCCAAAGCAGGGCTCTCTGGAAACACCATATATTTT. Translated, it reads CASSLGNRRPKAGLSGNTIYF.